This TCR beta chain came from a study of early T cells in non-severe SARS-CoV-2 infection. Study in general: Chains from this unsorted whole-blood bulk RNA could not be paired. The study's findings and limits: The VDJdb matching leaned toward anti-spike CD8 responses and overlooked private and CD4 specificities.

The sample holds a few counts of this clonotype. The antigen remains undetermined. The V end lost 7 bases, the J end lost 0 bases, and 7 bases lay between the germline ends. The CDR3 extends over 13 amino acids. Individual cDNA molecules were tagged with unique molecular identifiers. TCRdb reprocessed the 5' RACE reads with MiXCR, giving one entry per CDR3 protein. The repertoire holds approximately 66,000 distinct CDR3 sequences, with roughly an eighth as singletons. The chain joins TRBV12-3 or TRBV12-4 to TRBJ2-1; D not resolved. The TCR was taken from an adult who was a healthcare worker with PCR-confirmed SARS-CoV-2 infection or an uninfected control (not recorded which). What was sequenced was whole blood. CDR3 sequence: CASTESSYNEQFF. Here the CDR3 DNA reads TGTGCCAGCACGGAAAGCTCCTACAATGAGCAGTTCTTC.